Shown below are 13 T cell receptor beta chains from a single sample sequenced in a study of blood T cells in healthy people across ages. The second PCR ran roughly 7 to 12 cycles with a sample-barcoded 5' primer and J-beta primers. MiXCR, run by TCRdb on the 5' RACE reads, gives a single entry per CDR3 protein. The sample lists around 1.1 million distinct CDR3 sequences, approximately 38% occurring once. Input material: blood. The receptors come from a man in his late teens or twenties in good health.

The gene calls are TRBV14 and TRBJ2-3; the D gene is possibly TRBD2 (5 bases). The CDR3 is 14 residues long. V was pared by 3 bases and J by 9 bases, with 16 bases between. Germline values: CDR1 SGHDN, CDR2 FVKESK. This CDR3 is CASSQGAPRGTQYF. The CDR3 nucleotides read TGTGCCAGCAGCCAGGGAGCTCCACGGGGAACGCAGTATTTT.

This clonotype was observed a handful of times. The V gene is TRBV28, the J gene TRBJ1-5; 8 bases agree with TRBD1. Germline CDR1 and CDR2: MDHEN and SYDVKM. This CDR3 is 17 amino acids long. V lost 3 bases to trimming and J lost 4 bases; unmatched junction nucleotides: 11. CDR3 sequence (DNA): TGTGCCAGCAGTTTCTTTAAGAAGACAGGGGTTAATCAGCCCCAGCATTTT. Translating gives CASSFFKKTGVNQPQHF.

The chain recombines TRBV29-1 with TRBJ1-4; D perhaps matches TRBD1 (5 bases). Germline assignment: CDR1 SQVTM and CDR2 ANQGSEA. The CDR3 is made up of 13 amino acids. The V end was cut by 4 bases, the J end by 5 bases, with 11 bases between. The CDR3 region has the DNA TGCAGCGTTGGGGACGCCGCAAATGAAAAACTGTTTTTT. Residues: CSVGDAANEKLFF. Combining the CDR3 with reference TRBV29-1 and TRBJ1-4 gives the whole variable domain SAVISQKPSRDICQRGTSLTIQCQVDSQVTMMFWYRQQPGQSLTLIATANQGSEATYESGFVIDKFPISRPNLTFSTLTVSNMSPEDSSIYLCSVGDAANEKLFFGSGTQLSVL.

This clonotype came up a few times. The chain carries TRBV4-3 and TRBJ2-1; D might be TRBD2 (5 bases). Germline V gene data show CDR1 as LGHNA and CDR2 as YSLEER. The V gene lost 4 bases and the J gene lost 8 bases, with 15 bases spanning the gap. The CDR3 runs to 14 residues. DNA of the CDR3: TGCGCCAGCAGCCCTACCCGGAGGAGCCATGAGCAGTTCTTC. Translating gives CASSPTRRSHEQFF.

This clonotype was counted a few times. The chain is built from TRBV21-1 and TRBJ2-7; the table's D call of TRBD2 was not tested on the DNA. TRBV21-1 is shown as a pseudogene. The CDR3 runs to 15 residues. The CDR3 sequence is CASSKEVADSYEQYF. The CDR3 region has the DNA TGTGCCAGCAGCAAAGAAGTCGCGGATTCCTACGAGCAGTACTTC.

This chain uses TRBV6-5 with TRBJ1-2; TRBD1 matches 7 bases. V shed 6 bases and J 4 bases; nucleotides not matched to a gene: 8. The CDR3 runs to 14 residues. The germline V gene encodes CDR1 MNHEY and CDR2 SVGAGI. This chain's CDR3 is CASSNRDSTYGYTF. The CDR3 nucleotides read TGTGCCAGCAGCAACCGGGACAGCACCTATGGCTACACCTTC.

This clonotype was observed a handful of times. Just one base apart from a much larger clone, this may be a read error. This chain connects TRBV18 to TRBJ2-3; D not resolved. CDR1 KGHSH and CDR2 LQKENI come from the germline V gene. The CDR3 covers 16 residues. The V gene lost 6 bases and the J gene lost 0 bases, with 16 bases spanning the gap. In nucleotides, the CDR3 is TGTGCCAGCTCCGGATGGGTGGGATCCAGCACAGATACGCAGTATTTT. It translates to CASSGWVGSSTDTQYF.

The genes are TRBV6-5 and TRBJ2-3; 7 positions match TRBD2. V shed 5 bases and J 4 bases; nucleotides not matched to a gene: 6. CDR3 length: 14 residues. Germline loops: CDR1 MNHEY, CDR2 SVGAGI. The CDR3 DNA is TGTGCCAGCAGTGCCGGACTAGGGCCAGATACGCAGTATTTT. Protein: CASSAGLGPDTQYF.

The V call is TRBV7-2, the J call TRBJ1-4; the match to TRBD1 covers 9 bases. The CDR3 is made up of 14 amino acids. Germline V gives CDR1 SGHTA, CDR2 FQGNSA. Losses at the gene ends were 6 bases for V and 7 bases for J; bases not matched to a gene: 6. CDR3 sequence: CASSRPGQGEKLFF. The DNA of the CDR3 is TGTGCCAGCAGTCGGCCGGGACAGGGTGAAAAACTGTTTTTT.

The sample holds a few counts of this clonotype. This rearrangement joins TRBV12-5 to TRBJ1-6; D is unclear. In germline, CDR1 is LGHNT, CDR2 FRNRAP. V shed 1 base and J shed 8 bases, with 9 bases lying between them. The CDR3 is made up of 14 amino acids. The CDR3 spells CASGLAGSDSPLHF. The CDR3 nucleotides are TGTGCTAGTGGTTTGGCAGGTTCGGATTCACCCCTCCACTTT. Combining the CDR3 with reference TRBV12-5 and TRBJ1-6 gives the whole variable domain DARVTQTPRHKVTEMGQEVTMRCQPILGHNTVFWYRQTMMQGLELLAYFRNRAPLDDSGMPKDRFSAEMPDATLATLKIQPSEPRDSAVYFCASGLAGSDSPLHFGNGTRLTVT.

The rearrangement joins TRBV4-1 to TRBJ2-5; the match to TRBD1 covers 8 bases. J gave up 11 bases and V 3 bases, and 14 bases lay outside the gene matches. The length of the CDR3 is 15 residues. CDR1 and CDR2 from the germline V gene are MGHRA and YSYEKL. For the CDR3, the DNA is TGCGCCAGCAGCCACGGGACAGGCTCCTACAATGTGCAGTACTTC. This translates into CASSHGTGSYNVQYF.

V and J are TRBV7-2 and TRBJ2-3; TRBD2 might be the D (6 bases). Trimming pared 5 bases from V and 0 bases from J, leaving 21 bases between. CDR1 and CDR2 from the germline V gene are SGHTA and FQGNSA. CDR3 length equals 18 residues. Here the CDR3 DNA reads TGTGCCAGCAGCCCCCAACTTGGGGAGGCGAAAAGCACAGATACGCAGTATTTT. The encoded protein is CASSPQLGEAKSTDTQYF.

This clonotype was seen a handful of times. CDR3 sequence: CASSPKLRQPQHF. CDR3 nucleotide sequence: TGTGCCAGCAGTCCCAAGCTGCGCCAGCCCCAGCATTTT. The genes are TRBV28 and TRBJ1-5; D unresolved. The CDR3 totals 13 residues. In germline, CDR1 is MDHEN, CDR2 SYDVKM. V was trimmed by 5 bases and J by 7 bases, leaving 12 bases between them.